These 23 T cell receptor beta chains came from one sample sequenced in a study of cytomegalovirus exposure and HLA in healthy donors. Generated by immunoSEQ multiplex PCR, the TCRdb table keeps only in-frame clones and is missing some. Among some 83,000 clones listed, roughly 95% were seen once. The specimen sequenced was PBMCs. The source of these receptors is a woman between 18 and 30 years old in good health and CMV-seropositive.

The J gene is TRBJ1-2, the V gene TRBV4-3; 9 bases fit TRBD1. CDR1 LGHNA and CDR2 YSLEER come from the germline V gene. J was trimmed by 5 bases and V by 4 bases; bases with no gene match: 8. This CDR3 region has 15 residues. The CDR3 nucleotides are TGCGCCAGCAGCCCACAACAGGGGGCAAGGTATGGCTACACCTTC. Encoded protein: CASSPQQGARYGYTF.

The chain joins TRBV6-1 to TRBJ2-5; TRBD2 agrees at 7 bases. The J segment lost 5 bases and the V segment lost 6 bases, leaving 3 bases of the junction unmatched. This CDR3 is built from 12 residues. Germline CDR1 and CDR2: MNHNS and SASEGT. The CDR3 region is CASRGGIETQYF. The DNA for the CDR3 is TGTGCCAGCAGGGGGGGGATTGAGACCCAGTACTTC.

The chain links TRBV6-5 to TRBJ2-7, with D tentatively TRBD2 (6 bases). With 8 bases removed from V and 1 base from J, the gap between germline ends came to 15 bases. CDR1 and CDR2 (germline): MNHEY, SVGAGI. The CDR3 spans 14 residues. CDR3 sequence: CASGGGTPSYEQYF. In DNA, the CDR3 is TGTGCCAGCGGTGGGGGGACCCCTTCCTACGAGCAGTACTTC.

The chain employs TRBV7-3 and TRBJ2-2; TRBD2 agrees at 8 bases. This CDR3 spans 16 amino acids. Unmatched junction bases numbered 5, after V lost 5 bases and J lost 0 bases. Germline V lookup: CDR1 SGHTA, CDR2 FQGTGA. The DNA for the CDR3 is TGTGCCAGCAGCGGAACTAGCGGTGCGAACACCGGGGAGCTGTTTTTT. This codes for CASSGTSGANTGELFF. The complete variable domain, with remaining parts taken from reference TRBV7-3 and TRBJ2-2, reads GAGVSQTPSNKVTEKGKYVELRCDPISGHTALYWYRQSLGQGPEFLIYFQGTGAADDSGLPNDRFFAVRPEGSVSTLKIQRTERGDSAVYLCASSGTSGANTGELFFGEGSRLTVL.

The chain combines TRBV2 with TRBJ2-5, with D perhaps TRBD2 (6 bases). The germline V gene encodes CDR1 SNHLY and CDR2 FYNNEI. CDR3 size: 12 residues. The V end lost 8 bases, the J end lost 3 bases, and 10 bases lay between the germline ends. As DNA, the CDR3 is TGTGCCAGCGGGGAGGAGGAAGAGACCCAGTACTTC. Protein product: CASGEEEETQYF.

The V call is TRBV11-2, the J call TRBJ2-3; no reliable D call. This CDR3 comprises 14 residues. Deletions cut 3 bases from V and 3 bases from J, with 10 bases between. Germline CDR1 reads SGHAT; CDR2 reads FQNNGV. CDR3 DNA: TGTGCCAGCAGCTTCCTACTGCGTACAGATACGCAGTATTTT. Protein sequence: CASSFLLRTDTQYF.

The chain joins TRBV28 to TRBJ1-2, with no clear D. The germline CDR1 and CDR2 sequences are MDHEN and SYDVKM. V lost 4 bases to trimming and J lost 1 base, with 4 bases between them. The length of the CDR3 is 12 residues. For the CDR3, the DNA is TGTGCCAGCAGTTCAATTAACTATGGCTACACCTTC. Residues: CASSSINYGYTF.

V is TRBV4-3 and J is TRBJ2-1; 9 nucleotides line up with TRBD2. Germline V gives CDR1 LGHNA, CDR2 YSLEER. Germline trimming cut 1 base from V and 3 bases from J; bases unmatched to any gene: 7. This CDR3 has 17 residues. CDR3 in amino acids: CASSQGGLAGFYNEQFF. CDR3 in DNA: TGCGCCAGCAGCCAAGGTGGGCTAGCGGGGTTCTACAATGAGCAGTTCTTC.

This chain uses TRBV15 with TRBJ2-5; 13 bases line up with TRBD2. Per the germline V gene, CDR1 is LNHNV and CDR2 is YYDKDF (reference sequence). J lost 1 base, V lost 5 bases, and 4 bases had no gene match. CDR3 length equals 16 residues. In DNA form, the CDR3 reads TGTGCCACCAGCGCGAGACTAGCGGGGGGCCAAGAGACCCAGTACTTC. Its protein product is CATSARLAGGQETQYF.

The V and J genes are TRBV5-3 and TRBJ2-3, with 12 nucleotides matching TRBD2. TRBV5-3 carries the ORF label, with uncertain function. The CDR3 totals 17 residues. Trimming cost V 0 bases and J 2 bases; bases outside gene matches: 4. The CDR3 reads CARSLGLAGAHTDTQYF. Written as DNA, the CDR3 is TGTGCCAGAAGCTTGGGACTAGCGGGAGCCCACACAGATACGCAGTATTTT.

The V and J genes are TRBV19 and TRBJ2-7; 8 bases align to TRBD1. V lost 3 bases and J lost 7; bases outside the gene matches: 8. The CDR3 length is 14 residues. Germline CDR1 and CDR2: LNHDA and SQIVND (reference sequence). CDR3 coding DNA: TGTGCCAGTAGTATGGACAGGGTCAGTAGGGAGCAGTACTTC. Its translation: CASSMDRVSREQYF.

The CDR3 loop reads CASRRTGRWQPQHF. The CDR3 coding sequence is TGTGCCAGCAGGCGGACAGGTCGATGGCAGCCCCAGCATTTT. The rearrangement links TRBV28 to TRBJ1-5, with TRBD1 matching over 7 bases. Germline CDR1 is MDHEN and CDR2 is SYDVKM. This CDR3 spans 14 amino acids. The V and J ends lost 6 bases and 7 bases, in that order; junction bases with no gene match: 9.

V is TRBV30 and J is TRBJ2-1, with 10 bases matching TRBD1. V lost 4 bases to trimming and J lost 9 bases; unmatched junction nucleotides: 9. This CDR3 spans 14 amino acids. Per germline, CDR1 GTSNPN and CDR2 SVGIG (reference sequence). The CDR3 region has the DNA TGTGCCTGGACGTATGGACAGGGGGACGGTGAGCAGTTCTTC. This sequence encodes CAWTYGQGDGEQFF.

The V gene is TRBV29-1, the J gene TRBJ1-1; D is unclear. CDR1 is SQVTM and CDR2 is ANQGSEA in the germline V gene. The CDR3 is 15 amino acids. V was shortened by 4 bases and J by 1 base, with 16 bases between the two germline ends. The CDR3 sequence is CSVGLSPIGNTEAFF. The CDR3, as DNA: TGCAGCGTTGGCCTTTCCCCAATCGGGAACACTGAAGCTTTCTTT.

The rearrangement joins TRBV7-3 to TRBJ2-3; possible D gene TRBD2, 6 bases. The CDR3 contains 13 residues. The ends were cut back, 5 bases at V and 6 bases at J, with 12 bases in the middle. The germline V gene has CDR1 SGHTA and CDR2 FQGTGA. Written as DNA, the CDR3 is TGTGCCAGCAGCCGGGAGCCGTCGGATACGCAGTATTTT. Translating it yields CASSREPSDTQYF.

This clone was seen just once. The J gene is TRBJ1-4, the V gene TRBV2; 7 bases fit TRBD1. V dropped 4 bases and J dropped 7; count of bases not matched to a gene: 9. This CDR3 is 15 amino acids long. Per germline, CDR1 SNHLY and CDR2 FYNNEI. The CDR3 region has the DNA TGTGCCAGCAGTGCTACAGGGGCGGTTGGTGAAAAACTGTTTTTT. The encoded protein is CASSATGAVGEKLFF. Full variable domain (outside the CDR3, taken from reference TRBV2 and TRBJ1-4): EPEVTQTPSHQVTQMGQEVILRCVPISNHLYFYWYRQILGQKVEFLVSFYNNEISEKSEIFDDQFSVERPDGSNFTLKIRSTKLEDSAMYFCASSATGAVGEKLFFGSGTQLSVL.

V and J are TRBV2 and TRBJ2-4; 13 bases are a match to TRBD2. The CDR3 is 17 amino acids. V lost 4 bases, J lost 0 bases, and 3 bases stayed unmatched. The germline V gene has CDR1 SNHLY and CDR2 FYNNEI. CDR3 DNA: TGTGCCAGCAGTGGACTAGCGGGAGGCCAAGCCAAAAACATTCAGTACTTC. Translated, it gives CASSGLAGGQAKNIQYF. Together with reference TRBV2 and TRBJ2-4, the CDR3 gives the full variable domain: EPEVTQTPSHQVTQMGQEVILRCVPISNHLYFYWYRQILGQKVEFLVSFYNNEISEKSEIFDDQFSVERPDGSNFTLKIRSTKLEDSAMYFCASSGLAGGQAKNIQYFGAGTRLSVL.

The chain has TRBV7-2 and TRBJ2-3, with D perhaps TRBD2 (6 bases). Trimming removed 3 bases at V and 0 bases at J, with 13 bases between. There are 16 residues in the CDR3. CDR1 and CDR2 from the germline V gene are SGHTA and FQGNSA. CDR3 region: CASSFGFGGSTDTQYF. The CDR3 region has the DNA TGTGCCAGCAGCTTTGGATTCGGGGGTAGCACAGATACGCAGTATTTT.

The CDR3 reads CASAEIATGANVLTF. The CDR3 coding sequence is TGTGCCAGTGCGGAAATAGCTACTGGGGCCAACGTCCTGACTTTC. The chain couples TRBV6-5 to TRBJ2-6; D unclear. The CDR3 has 15 amino acids. Germline V gene data show CDR1 as MNHEY and CDR2 as SVGAGI. With 9 bases removed from V and 2 bases from J, the gap between germline ends came to 14 bases.

The chain employs TRBV4-2 and TRBJ2-3; D is possibly TRBD2 (6 bases). The CDR3 covers 16 residues. CDR1 and CDR2 from the germline V gene are LGHNA and YNFKEQ. V lost 0 bases, J lost 6 bases, and 16 bases lay in between. CDR3 residues: CASSQDRRERDDTQYF. The CDR3 DNA reads TGTGCCAGCAGCCAAGATCGACGGGAGAGGGACGATACGCAGTATTTT.

The chain carries TRBV28 and TRBJ1-1; a weak D match, TRBD1 (6 bases). Looked up from germline, CDR1 is MDHEN and CDR2 is SYDVKM. V shed 7 bases and J shed 4 bases, with 13 bases lying between them. There are 13 residues in the CDR3. The chain's CDR3 is CASNYRVGTEAFF. CDR3 bases: TGTGCCAGCAACTACAGGGTAGGCACTGAAGCTTTCTTT.

This chain joins TRBV29-1 and TRBJ2-2, with TRBD1 identical over 8 bases. V lost 7 bases and J lost 4; bases outside the gene matches: 5. The CDR3 has 13 amino acids. Germline CDR1 SQVTM, CDR2 ANQGSEA. The CDR3 is CSATGGSTGELFF. The CDR3 DNA reads TGCAGCGCCACAGGGGGTAGCACCGGGGAGCTGTTTTTT.

The genes are TRBV7-6 and TRBJ2-3; tentatively, D is TRBD1 (5 bases). The CDR3 has 15 amino acids. The germline gives CDR1 SGHVS, CDR2 FNYEAQ. Trimming removed 5 bases from V and 7 bases from J, with 19 bases in between. CDR3 DNA sequence: TGTGCCAGCAGCACCCAGACAGATCCCACGAATACGCAGTATTTT. Its translation is CASSTQTDPTNTQYF.